The TCR beta chain under discussion was sequenced for a study of regulatory T cells in long-lasting Graves disease. The time point is: newly diagnosed GD, antithyroid drugs for less than 3 months. Following extraction of RNA from PBMCs, that RNA was used to make the TCR library. CDR3 length: 15 residues. V was cut by 6 bases and J by 6 bases, with 21 bases left in between. The germline V gene encodes CDR1 LNHDA and CDR2 SQIVND (reference sequence). Construction of the TCR beta libraries employed iRepertoire HTBI primers in conjunction with Arm-PCR of CDR3 regions. TCRdb reprocessed the multiplex PCR reads via MiXCR and lists one record per CDR3 protein. The repertoire consists of approximately 440,000 distinct CDR3 sequences, with 16% occurring once and the leading ten covering 12%. The same specimen was also included in a second study, on T cells in Graves' hyperthyroidism and ophthalmopathy.

The clonotype comes from a middle-aged man with Graves disease. V and J are TRBV19 and TRBJ2-7, with TRBD2 as a possible D gene (6 bases). The sample here was peripheral blood mononuclear cells (PBMCs), taken at new diagnosis, from a patient treated with antithyroid drugs. This CDR3 reads CASRKTGSANSEQYF. The CDR3, as DNA: TGTGCCAGTAGGAAAACCGGGAGCGCCAATTCCGAGCAGTACTTC.